This T cell receptor (beta chain) was recovered during a study of post-analysis software for immune sequencing data. Notes on the study in general: Compared against controls, patients with multiple sclerosis displayed significantly lower normalized Chao1 diversity. Five TRBV segments were significantly more frequent in patients than in controls. TRBV5-6, TRBV5-1 and TRBV20-1 were among these segments.

TCR beta cDNA libraries included unique molecular identifiers. TCRdb used MiXCR to reprocess the PCR reads, holding one entry per CDR3 protein. Here the sample spans more than 450,000 distinct CDR3 sequences, 30% to 40% being singletons. The CDR3 has 13 residues. Looked up from germline, CDR1 is LNHDA and CDR2 is SQIVND (reference sequence). Notes on this clonotype: Its antigen is not identified.

The receptor was isolated from a girl aged 2-17 years with multiple sclerosis. The gene calls are TRBV19 and TRBJ2-5; perhaps TRBD2 as D (5 bases). Near its end, the DNA agrees better with TRBJ2-4, so the J call may be wrong. The sequencing input was blood. CDR3 loop: CASSITSGNIQYF. The CDR3 DNA is TGTGCCAGTAGTATAACGTCGGGGAACATTCAGTACTTC.